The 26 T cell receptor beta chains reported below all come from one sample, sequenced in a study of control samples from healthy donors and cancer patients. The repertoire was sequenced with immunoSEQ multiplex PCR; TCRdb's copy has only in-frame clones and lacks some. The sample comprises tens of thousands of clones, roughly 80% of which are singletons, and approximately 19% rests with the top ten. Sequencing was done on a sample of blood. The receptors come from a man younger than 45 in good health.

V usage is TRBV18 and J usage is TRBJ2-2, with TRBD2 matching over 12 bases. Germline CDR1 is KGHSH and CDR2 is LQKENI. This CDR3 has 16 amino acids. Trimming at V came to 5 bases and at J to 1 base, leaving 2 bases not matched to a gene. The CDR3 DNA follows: TGTGCCAGCTCATCGGGACTAGCGGGGAACACCGGGGAGCTGTTTTTT. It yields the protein CASSSGLAGNTGELFF.

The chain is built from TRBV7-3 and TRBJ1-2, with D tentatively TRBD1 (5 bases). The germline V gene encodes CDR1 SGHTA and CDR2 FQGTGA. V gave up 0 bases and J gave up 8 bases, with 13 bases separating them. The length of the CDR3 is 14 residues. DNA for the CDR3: TGTGCCAGCAGCTTAACGTACCAGGGAGGAGGCTACACCTTC. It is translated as CASSLTYQGGGYTF.

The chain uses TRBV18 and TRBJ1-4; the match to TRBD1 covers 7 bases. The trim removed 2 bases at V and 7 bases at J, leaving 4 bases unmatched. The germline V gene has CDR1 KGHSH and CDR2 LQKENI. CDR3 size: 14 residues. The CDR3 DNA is TGTGCCAGCTCACCAGGACAGGAGAGTGAAAAACTGTTTTTT. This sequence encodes CASSPGQESEKLFF.

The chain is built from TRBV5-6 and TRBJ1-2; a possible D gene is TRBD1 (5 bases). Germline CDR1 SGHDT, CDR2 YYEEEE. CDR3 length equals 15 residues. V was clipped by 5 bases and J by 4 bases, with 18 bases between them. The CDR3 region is CASRETILGVYGYTF. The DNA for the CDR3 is TGTGCCAGCAGGGAAACAATCCTGGGGGTCTATGGCTACACCTTC.

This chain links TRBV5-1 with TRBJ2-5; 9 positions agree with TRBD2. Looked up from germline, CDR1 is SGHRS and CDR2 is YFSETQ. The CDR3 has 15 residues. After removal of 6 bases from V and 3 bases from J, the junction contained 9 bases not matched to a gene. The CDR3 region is CASKLFVAGEETQYF. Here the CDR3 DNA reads TGCGCCAGCAAGTTGTTTGTAGCGGGGGAAGAGACCCAGTACTTC.

The CDR3 nucleotides are TGCGCCAGCACCCCCGGACTCACCTACAATGAGCAGTTCTTC. Its translation is CASTPGLTYNEQFF. The chain employs TRBV10-2 and TRBJ2-1; perhaps TRBD2 as D (5 bases). There are 14 residues in the CDR3. V was pared by 7 bases and J by 2 bases, with 12 bases between. Per the germline V gene, CDR1 is WSHSY and CDR2 is SAAADI.

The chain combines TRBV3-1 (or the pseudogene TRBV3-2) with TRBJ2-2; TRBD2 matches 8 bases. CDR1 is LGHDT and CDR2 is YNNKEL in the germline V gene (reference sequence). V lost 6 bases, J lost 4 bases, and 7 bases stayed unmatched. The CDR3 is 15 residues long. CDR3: CASRSRGGGTGELFF. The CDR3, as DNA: TGTGCCAGCAGAAGTCGGGGGGGCGGCACCGGGGAGCTGTTTTTT.

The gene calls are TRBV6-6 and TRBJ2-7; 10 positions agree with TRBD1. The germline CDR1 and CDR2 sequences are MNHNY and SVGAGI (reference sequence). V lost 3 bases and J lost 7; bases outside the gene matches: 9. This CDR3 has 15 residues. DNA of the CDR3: TGTGCCAGCAGTTATTCCACGACAGGGGGCGTTGAGCAGTACTTC. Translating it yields CASSYSTTGGVEQYF.

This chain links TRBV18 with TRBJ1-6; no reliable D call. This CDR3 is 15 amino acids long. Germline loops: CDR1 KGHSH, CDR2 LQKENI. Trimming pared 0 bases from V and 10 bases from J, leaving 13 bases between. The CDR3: CASSPPQNQRSPLHF. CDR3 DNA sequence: TGTGCCAGCTCACCACCGCAGAATCAGCGATCACCCCTCCACTTT. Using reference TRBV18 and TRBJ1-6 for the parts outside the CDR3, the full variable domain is NAGVMQNPRHLVRRRGQEARLRCSPMKGHSHVYWYRQLPEEGLKFMVYLQKENIIDESGMPKERFSAEFPKEGPSILRIQQVVRGDSAAYFCASSPPQNQRSPLHFGNGTRLTVT.

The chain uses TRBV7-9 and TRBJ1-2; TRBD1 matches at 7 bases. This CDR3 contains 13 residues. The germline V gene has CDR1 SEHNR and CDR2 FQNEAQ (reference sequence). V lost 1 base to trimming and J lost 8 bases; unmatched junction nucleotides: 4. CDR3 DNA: TGTGCCAGCAGCTTAGGGGCAGGGGGGGGCTACACCTTC. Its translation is CASSLGAGGGYTF.

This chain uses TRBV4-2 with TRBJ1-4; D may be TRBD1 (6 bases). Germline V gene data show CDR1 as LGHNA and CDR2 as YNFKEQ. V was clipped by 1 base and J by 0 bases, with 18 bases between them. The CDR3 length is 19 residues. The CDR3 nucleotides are TGTGCCAGCAGCCAAGTACAGGGTTCGATATTGGCAACTAATGAAAAACTGTTTTTT. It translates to CASSQVQGSILATNEKLFF.

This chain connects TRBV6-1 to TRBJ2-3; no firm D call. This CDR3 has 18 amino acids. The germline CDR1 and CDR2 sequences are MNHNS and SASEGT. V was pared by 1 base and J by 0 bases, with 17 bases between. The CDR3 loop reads CASSEGGSIVTSTDTQYF. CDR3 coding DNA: TGTGCCAGCAGTGAAGGGGGTTCAATCGTTACTAGCACAGATACGCAGTATTTT.

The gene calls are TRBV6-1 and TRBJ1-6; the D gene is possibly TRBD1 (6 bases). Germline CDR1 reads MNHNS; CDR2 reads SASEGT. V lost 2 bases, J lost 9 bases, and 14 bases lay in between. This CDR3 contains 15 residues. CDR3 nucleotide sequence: TGTGCCAGCAGTGAAAACAGGGTGAGCGGTTCACCCCTCCACTTT. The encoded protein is CASSENRVSGSPLHF.

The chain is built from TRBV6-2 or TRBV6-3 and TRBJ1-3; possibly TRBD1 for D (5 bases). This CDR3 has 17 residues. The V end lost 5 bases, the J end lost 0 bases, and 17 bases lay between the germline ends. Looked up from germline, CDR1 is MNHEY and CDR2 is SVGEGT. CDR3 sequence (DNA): TGTGCCAGCAGTCCCTCTTCTGGGGCGAACTCTGGAAACACCATATATTTT. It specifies CASSPSSGANSGNTIYF.

CDR3 DNA sequence: TGTGCCAGCAGCAAAACCCTGGGGGTTGGAGCTTTCTTT. It yields the protein CASSKTLGVGAFF. This chain links TRBV9 with TRBJ1-1, with D possibly matching TRBD1 (5 bases). The CDR3 contains 13 residues. The V end lost 4 bases, the J end lost 10 bases, and 17 bases lay between the germline ends. Germline CDR1 and CDR2: SGDLS and YYNGEE.

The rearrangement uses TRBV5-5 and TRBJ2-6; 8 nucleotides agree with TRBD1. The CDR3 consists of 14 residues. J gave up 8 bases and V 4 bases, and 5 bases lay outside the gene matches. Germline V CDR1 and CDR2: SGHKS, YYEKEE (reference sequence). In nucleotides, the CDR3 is TGTGCCAGCAGCAATGACAGGGGAACCAACGTCCTGACTTTC. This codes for CASSNDRGTNVLTF. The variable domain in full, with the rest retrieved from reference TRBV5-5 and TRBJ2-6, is DAGVTQSPTHLIKTRGQQVTLRCSPISGHKSVSWYQQVLGQGPQFIFQYYEKEERGRGNFPDRFSARQFPNYSSELNVNALLLGDSALYLCASSNDRGTNVLTFGAGSRLTVL.

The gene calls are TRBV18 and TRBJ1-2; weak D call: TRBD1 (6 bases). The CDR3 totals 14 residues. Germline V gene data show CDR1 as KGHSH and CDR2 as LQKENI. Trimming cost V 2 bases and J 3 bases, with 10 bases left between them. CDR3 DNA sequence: TGTGCCAGCTCACCAGATTCAGGGGACTATGGCTACACCTTC. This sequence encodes CASSPDSGDYGYTF.

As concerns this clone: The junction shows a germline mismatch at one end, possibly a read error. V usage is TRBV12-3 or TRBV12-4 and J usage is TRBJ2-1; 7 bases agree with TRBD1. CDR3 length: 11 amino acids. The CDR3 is CASSLDRGEIF. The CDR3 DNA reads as TGTGCCAGCAGTTTAGACAGGGGCGAGATCTTC.

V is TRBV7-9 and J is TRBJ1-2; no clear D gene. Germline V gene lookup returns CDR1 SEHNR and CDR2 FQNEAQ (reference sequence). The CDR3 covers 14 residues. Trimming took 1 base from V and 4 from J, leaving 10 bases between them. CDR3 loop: CASSLDPTAYGYTF. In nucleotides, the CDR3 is TGTGCCAGCAGCTTAGATCCGACGGCCTATGGCTACACCTTC.

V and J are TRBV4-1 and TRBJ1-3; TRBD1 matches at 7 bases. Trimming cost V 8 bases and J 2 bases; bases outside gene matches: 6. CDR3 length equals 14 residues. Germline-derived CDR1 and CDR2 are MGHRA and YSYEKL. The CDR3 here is CASRGQIPGNTIYF. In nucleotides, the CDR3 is TGCGCCAGCCGGGGACAGATCCCTGGAAACACCATATATTTT.

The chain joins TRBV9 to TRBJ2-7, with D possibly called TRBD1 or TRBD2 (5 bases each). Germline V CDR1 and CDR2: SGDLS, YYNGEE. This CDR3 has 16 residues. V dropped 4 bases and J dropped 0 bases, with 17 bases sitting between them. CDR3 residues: CASSSLRGTDSYEQYF. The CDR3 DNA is TGTGCCAGCAGCTCTCTGAGGGGAACAGACTCCTACGAGCAGTACTTC. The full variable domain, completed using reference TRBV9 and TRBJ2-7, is DSGVTQTPKHLITATGQRVTLRCSPRSGDLSVYWYQQSLDQGLQFLIQYYNGEERAKGNILERFSAQQFPDLHSELNLSSLELGDSALYFCASSSLRGTDSYEQYFGPGTRLTVT.

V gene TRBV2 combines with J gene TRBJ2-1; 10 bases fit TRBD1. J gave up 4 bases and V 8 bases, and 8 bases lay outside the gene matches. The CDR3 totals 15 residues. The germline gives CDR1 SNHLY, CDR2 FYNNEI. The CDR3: CASGSDRGLYNEQFF. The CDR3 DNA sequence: TGTGCCAGCGGGTCAGACAGGGGGCTTTACAATGAGCAGTTCTTC.

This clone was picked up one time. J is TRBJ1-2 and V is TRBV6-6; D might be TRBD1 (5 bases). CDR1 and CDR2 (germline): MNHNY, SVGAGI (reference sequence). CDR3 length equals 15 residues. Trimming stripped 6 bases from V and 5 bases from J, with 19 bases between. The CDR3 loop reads CASSPPGEGPYGYTF. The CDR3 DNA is TGTGCCAGCAGCCCACCGGGGGAGGGCCCTTATGGCTACACCTTC.

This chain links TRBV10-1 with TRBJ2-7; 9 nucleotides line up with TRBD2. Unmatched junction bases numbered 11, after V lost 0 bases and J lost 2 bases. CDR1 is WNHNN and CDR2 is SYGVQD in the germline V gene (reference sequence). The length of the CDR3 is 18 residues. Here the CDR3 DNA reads TGCGCCAGCAGTGAGTCGACTCGAGGGCTAGCGGGGACCTACGAGCAGTACTTC. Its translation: CASSESTRGLAGTYEQYF.

CDR3 amino acids: CASRRSSGNTIYF. CDR3 sequence (DNA): TGTGCCAGCAGACGAAGCTCTGGAAACACCATATATTTT. The chain is built from TRBV11-2 and TRBJ1-3; D call uncertain. This CDR3 region has 13 residues. The germline V gene has CDR1 SGHAT and CDR2 FQNNGV. V was trimmed by 6 bases and J by 0 bases, leaving 6 bases between them. Drawing the rest from reference TRBV11-2 and TRBJ1-3, the complete variable domain is EAGVAQSPRYKIIEKRQSVAFWCNPISGHATLYWYQQILGQGPKLLIQFQNNGVVDDSQLPKDRFSAERLKGVDSTLKIQPAKLEDSAVYLCASRRSSGNTIYFGEGSWLTVV.

The CDR3 DNA sequence: TGTGCCAGCAGCTCAGGACTAGCGGGGGGGCCCGAGCAGTACTTC. Translating it yields CASSSGLAGGPEQYF. This chain links TRBV11-2 with TRBJ2-7, with 15 bases identical to TRBD2. This CDR3 region has 15 residues. The V gene's germline CDR1 is SGHAT and CDR2 FQNNGV. After removal of 4 bases from V and 6 bases from J, the junction contained 4 bases not matched to a gene. Supplemented by reference TRBV11-2 and TRBJ2-7, the full variable domain reads EAGVAQSPRYKIIEKRQSVAFWCNPISGHATLYWYQQILGQGPKLLIQFQNNGVVDDSQLPKDRFSAERLKGVDSTLKIQPAKLEDSAVYLCASSSGLAGGPEQYFGPGTRLTVT.